This TCR beta chain originates from a study of blood T cells in healthy people across ages. Next came a second PCR, run for 7 to 11 cycles, which used a sample-barcoded 5' primer along with a J-beta primer mix. Each cDNA molecule carried a tag from a template-switch adaptor that contained 12 random nucleotides. TCRdb reprocessed the 5' RACE reads via MiXCR and lists one record per CDR3 protein. The table lists 500,000 to 700,000 distinct CDR3 sequences, roughly 30% of them singletons, with about 15% in the top ten. Study-wide results and caveats: Among long-lived donors, naive CD4+ cells were more numerous and diversity higher than in aged donors. Researchers judged that diversity estimates from one million T cells fell short of true values.

Each donor's blood draw was 8.5 to 10 milliliters of peripheral blood. On this clonotype itself: Antigen unknown.

The V end was cut by 1 base, the J end by 5 bases, with 11 bases between. The CDR3 spans 15 residues. The germline V gene encodes CDR1 LGHNA and CDR2 YSLEER. The sequence derives from a woman at least 80 years old in good health. The sample comprised blood. The chain joins TRBV4-3 to TRBJ2-2; no clear D gene. Here the CDR3 DNA reads TGCGCCAGCAGCCAAGGAACAGACTTAACCGGGGAGCTGTTTTTT. Its translation: CASSQGTDLTGELFF.